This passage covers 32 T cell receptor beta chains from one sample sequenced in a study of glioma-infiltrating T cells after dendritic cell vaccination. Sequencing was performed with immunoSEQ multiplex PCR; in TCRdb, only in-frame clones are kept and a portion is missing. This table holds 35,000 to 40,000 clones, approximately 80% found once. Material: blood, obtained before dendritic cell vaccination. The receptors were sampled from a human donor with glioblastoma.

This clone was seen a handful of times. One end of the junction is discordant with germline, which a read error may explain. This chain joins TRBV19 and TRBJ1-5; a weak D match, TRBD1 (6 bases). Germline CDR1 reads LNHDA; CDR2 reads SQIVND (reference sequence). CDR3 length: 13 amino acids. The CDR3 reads CASKGGRNQPQHF. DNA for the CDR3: TGTGCGAGTAAGGGGGGGAGAAATCAGCCCCAGCATTTT. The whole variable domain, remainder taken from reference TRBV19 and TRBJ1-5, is DGGITQSPKYLFRKEGQNVTLSCEQNLNHDAMYWYRQDPGQGLRLIYYSQIVNDFQKGDIAEGYSVSREKKESFPLTVTSAQKNPTAFYLCASKGGRNQPQHFGDGTRLSIL.

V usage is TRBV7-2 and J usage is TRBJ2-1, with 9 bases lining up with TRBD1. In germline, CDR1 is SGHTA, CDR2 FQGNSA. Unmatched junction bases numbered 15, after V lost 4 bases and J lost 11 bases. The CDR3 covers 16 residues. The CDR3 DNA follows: TGTGCCAGCAGCTCCGGACAGGGGCGGAATTTTGCCCAGCAGTTCTTC. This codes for CASSSGQGRNFAQQFF. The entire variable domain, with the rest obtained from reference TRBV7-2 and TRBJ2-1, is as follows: GAGVSQSPSNKVTEKGKDVELRCDPISGHTALYWYRQSLGQGLEFLIYFQGNSAPDKSGLPSDRFSAERTGGSVSTLTIQRTQQEDSAVYLCASSSGQGRNFAQQFFGPGTRLTVL.

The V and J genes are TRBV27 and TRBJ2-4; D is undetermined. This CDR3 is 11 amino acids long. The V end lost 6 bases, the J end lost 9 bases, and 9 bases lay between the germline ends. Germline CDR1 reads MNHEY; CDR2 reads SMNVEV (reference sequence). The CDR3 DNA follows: TGTGCCAGCAGCCCCGGCGGCATTCAGTACTTC. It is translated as CASSPGGIQYF.

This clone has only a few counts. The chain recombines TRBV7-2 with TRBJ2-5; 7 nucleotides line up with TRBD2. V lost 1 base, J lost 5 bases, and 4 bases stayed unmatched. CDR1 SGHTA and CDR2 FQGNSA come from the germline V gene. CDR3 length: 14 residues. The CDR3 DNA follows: TGTGCCAGCAGCTTAGGATCAGCGGGGGAGACCCAGTACTTC. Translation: CASSLGSAGETQYF.

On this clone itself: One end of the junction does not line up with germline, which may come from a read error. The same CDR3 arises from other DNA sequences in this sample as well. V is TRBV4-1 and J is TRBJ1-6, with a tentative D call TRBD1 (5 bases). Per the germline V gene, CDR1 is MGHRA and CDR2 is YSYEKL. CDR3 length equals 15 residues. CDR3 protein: CASSSQGSYNSPLHF. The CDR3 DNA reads TGCGCCAGCAGCTCGCAGGGCTCCTATAATTCCCCCCTCCACTTT.

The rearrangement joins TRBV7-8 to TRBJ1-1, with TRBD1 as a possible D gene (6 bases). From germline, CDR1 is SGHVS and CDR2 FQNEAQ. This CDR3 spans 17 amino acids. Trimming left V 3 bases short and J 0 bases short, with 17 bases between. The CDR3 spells CASSLGAGLLMNTEAFF. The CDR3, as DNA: TGTGCCAGCAGCTTGGGGGCAGGCCTGCTCATGAACACTGAAGCTTTCTTT.

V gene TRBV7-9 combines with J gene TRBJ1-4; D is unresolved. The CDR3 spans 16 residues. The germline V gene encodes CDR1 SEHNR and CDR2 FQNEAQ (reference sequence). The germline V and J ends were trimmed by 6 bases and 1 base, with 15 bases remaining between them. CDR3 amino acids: CASRRGGSKTNEKLFF. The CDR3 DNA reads TGTGCCAGCAGACGCGGAGGCAGCAAAACTAATGAAAAACTGTTTTTT.

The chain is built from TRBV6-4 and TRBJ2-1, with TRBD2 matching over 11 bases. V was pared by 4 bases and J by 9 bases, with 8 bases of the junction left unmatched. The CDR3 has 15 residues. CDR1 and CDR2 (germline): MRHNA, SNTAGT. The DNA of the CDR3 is TGTGCCAGCAGTGCCGTAGCGGGGGGGCATCTTGAGCAGTTCTTC. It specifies CASSAVAGGHLEQFF.

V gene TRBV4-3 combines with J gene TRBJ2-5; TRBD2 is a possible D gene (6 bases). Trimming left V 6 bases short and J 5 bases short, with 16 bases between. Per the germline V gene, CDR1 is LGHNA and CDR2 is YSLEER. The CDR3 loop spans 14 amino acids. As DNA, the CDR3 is TGCGCCAGCAGTAGGCAGGCCGGAGGGGAGACCCAGTACTTC. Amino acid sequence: CASSRQAGGETQYF.

The CDR3 nucleotides read TGTGCCAGCAGTGCAGGGGGCTGGGGCGAGCAGTACTTC. This encodes CASSAGGWGEQYF. The V and J genes are TRBV9 and TRBJ2-5; 8 bases agree with TRBD1. The DNA end favors TRBJ2-7, so the J call may be wrong. The CDR3 loop spans 13 amino acids. Germline V lookup: CDR1 SGDLS, CDR2 YYNGEE.

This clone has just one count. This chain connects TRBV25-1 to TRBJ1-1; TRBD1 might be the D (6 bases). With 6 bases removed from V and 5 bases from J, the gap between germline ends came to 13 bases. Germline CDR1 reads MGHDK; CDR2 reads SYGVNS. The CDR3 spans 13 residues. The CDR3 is CASSRDIRTEAFF. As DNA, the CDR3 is TGTGCCAGCAGCCGGGACATAAGAACTGAAGCTTTCTTT.

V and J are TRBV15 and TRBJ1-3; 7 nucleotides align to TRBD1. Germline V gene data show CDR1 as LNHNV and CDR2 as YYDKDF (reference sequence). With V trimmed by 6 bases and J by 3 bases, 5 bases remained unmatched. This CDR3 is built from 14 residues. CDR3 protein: CATSGDRDGNTIYF. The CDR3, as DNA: TGTGCCACCAGTGGAGACAGGGATGGAAACACCATATATTTT.

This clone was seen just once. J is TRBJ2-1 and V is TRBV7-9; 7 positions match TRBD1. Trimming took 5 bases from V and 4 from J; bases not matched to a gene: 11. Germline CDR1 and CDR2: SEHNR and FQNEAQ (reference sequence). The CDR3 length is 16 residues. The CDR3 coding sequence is TGTGCCAGCAGCCAATACCCCGGGACAGCTTACAATGAGCAGTTCTTC. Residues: CASSQYPGTAYNEQFF.

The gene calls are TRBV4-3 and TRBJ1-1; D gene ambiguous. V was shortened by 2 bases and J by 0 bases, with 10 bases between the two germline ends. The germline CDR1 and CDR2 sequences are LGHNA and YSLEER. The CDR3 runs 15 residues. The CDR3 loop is CASSQHLRLNTEAFF. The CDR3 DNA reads TGCGCCAGCAGCCAACATCTGAGGCTGAACACTGAAGCTTTCTTT.

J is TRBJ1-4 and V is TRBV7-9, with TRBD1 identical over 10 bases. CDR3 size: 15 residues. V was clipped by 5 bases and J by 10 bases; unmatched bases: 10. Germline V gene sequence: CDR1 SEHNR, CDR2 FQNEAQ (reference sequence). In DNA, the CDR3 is TGTGCCAGCAGCGACGTGGGACAGGGGTTGGGAAAACTGTTTTTT. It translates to CASSDVGQGLGKLFF.

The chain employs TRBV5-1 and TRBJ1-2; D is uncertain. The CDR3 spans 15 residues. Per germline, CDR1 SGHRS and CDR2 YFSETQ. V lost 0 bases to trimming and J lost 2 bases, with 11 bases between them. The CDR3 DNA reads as TGCGCCAGCAGCTTGGCTGTGACATCAAACTATGGCTACACCTTC. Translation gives CASSLAVTSNYGYTF.

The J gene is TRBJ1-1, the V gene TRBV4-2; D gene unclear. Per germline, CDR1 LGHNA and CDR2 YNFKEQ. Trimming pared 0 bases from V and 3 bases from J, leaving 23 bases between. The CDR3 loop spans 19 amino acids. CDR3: CASSQDLAGRRGYDTEAFF. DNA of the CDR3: TGTGCCAGCAGCCAAGATCTTGCGGGCCGAAGAGGGTACGACACTGAAGCTTTCTTT.

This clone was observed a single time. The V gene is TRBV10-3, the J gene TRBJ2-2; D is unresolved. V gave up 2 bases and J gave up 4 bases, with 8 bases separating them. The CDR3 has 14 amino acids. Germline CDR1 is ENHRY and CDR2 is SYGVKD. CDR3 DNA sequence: TGTGCCATCAGTGAGCGCGAGATCACCGGGGAGCTGTTTTTT. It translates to CAISEREITGELFF.

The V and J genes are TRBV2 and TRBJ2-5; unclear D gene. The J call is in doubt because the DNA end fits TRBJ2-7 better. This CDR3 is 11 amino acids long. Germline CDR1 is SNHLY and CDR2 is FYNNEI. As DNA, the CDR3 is TGTGCCAGCAGTGACAACTACGAGCAGTACTTC. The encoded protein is CASSDNYEQYF.

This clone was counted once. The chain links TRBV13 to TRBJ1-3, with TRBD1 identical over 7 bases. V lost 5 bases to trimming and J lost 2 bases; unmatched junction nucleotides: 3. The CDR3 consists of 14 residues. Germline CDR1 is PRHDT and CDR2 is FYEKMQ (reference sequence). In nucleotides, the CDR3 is TGTGCCAGCAGCGAACAGGGGACTGGAAACACCATATATTTT. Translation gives CASSEQGTGNTIYF.

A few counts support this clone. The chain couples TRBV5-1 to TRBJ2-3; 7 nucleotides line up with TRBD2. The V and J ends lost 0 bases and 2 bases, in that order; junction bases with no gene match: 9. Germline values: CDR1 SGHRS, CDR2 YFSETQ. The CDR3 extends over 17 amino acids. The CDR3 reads CASSLGPRRGSTDTQYF. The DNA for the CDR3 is TGCGCCAGCAGCTTGGGACCTCGGCGGGGGTCCACAGATACGCAGTATTTT.

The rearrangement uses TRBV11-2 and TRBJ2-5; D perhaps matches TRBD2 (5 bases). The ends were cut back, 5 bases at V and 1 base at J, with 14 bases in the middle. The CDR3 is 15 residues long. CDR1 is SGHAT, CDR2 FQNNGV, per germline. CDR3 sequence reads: CASSQGLAVQETQYF. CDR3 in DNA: TGTGCCAGCAGCCAAGGACTGGCCGTCCAAGAGACCCAGTACTTC. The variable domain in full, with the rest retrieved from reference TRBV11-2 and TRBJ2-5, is EAGVAQSPRYKIIEKRQSVAFWCNPISGHATLYWYQQILGQGPKLLIQFQNNGVVDDSQLPKDRFSAERLKGVDSTLKIQPAKLEDSAVYLCASSQGLAVQETQYFGPGTRLLVL.

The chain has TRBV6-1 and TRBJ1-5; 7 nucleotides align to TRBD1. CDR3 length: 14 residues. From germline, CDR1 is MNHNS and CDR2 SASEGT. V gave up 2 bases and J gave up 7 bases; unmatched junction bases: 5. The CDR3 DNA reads TGTGCCAGCAGTGAACCGGGGACAGAACAGCCCCAGCATTTT. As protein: CASSEPGTEQPQHF.

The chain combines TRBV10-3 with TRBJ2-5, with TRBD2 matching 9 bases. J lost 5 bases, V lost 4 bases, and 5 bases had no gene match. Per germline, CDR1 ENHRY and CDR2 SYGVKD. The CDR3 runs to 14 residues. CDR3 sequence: CAISAGLAGETQYF. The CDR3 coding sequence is TGTGCCATCAGTGCGGGACTAGCTGGTGAGACCCAGTACTTC.

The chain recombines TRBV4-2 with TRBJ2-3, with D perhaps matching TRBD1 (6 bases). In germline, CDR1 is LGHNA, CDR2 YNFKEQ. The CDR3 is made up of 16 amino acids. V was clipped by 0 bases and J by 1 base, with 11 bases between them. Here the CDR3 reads CASSQETGSRTDTQYF. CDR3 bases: TGTGCCAGCAGCCAAGAAACAGGGAGCCGCACAGATACGCAGTATTTT.

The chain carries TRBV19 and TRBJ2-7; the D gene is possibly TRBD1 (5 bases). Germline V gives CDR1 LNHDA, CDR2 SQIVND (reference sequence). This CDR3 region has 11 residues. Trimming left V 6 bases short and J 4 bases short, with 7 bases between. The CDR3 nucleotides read TGTGCCAGTAGCCCAGGGTACGAGCAGTACTTC. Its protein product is CASSPGYEQYF.

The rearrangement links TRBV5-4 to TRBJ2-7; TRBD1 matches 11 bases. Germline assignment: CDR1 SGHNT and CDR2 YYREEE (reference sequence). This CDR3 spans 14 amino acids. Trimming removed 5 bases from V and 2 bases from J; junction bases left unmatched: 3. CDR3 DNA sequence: TGTGCCAGCAGTACGGACAGGGGGCCCTACGAGCAGTACTTC. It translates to CASSTDRGPYEQYF.

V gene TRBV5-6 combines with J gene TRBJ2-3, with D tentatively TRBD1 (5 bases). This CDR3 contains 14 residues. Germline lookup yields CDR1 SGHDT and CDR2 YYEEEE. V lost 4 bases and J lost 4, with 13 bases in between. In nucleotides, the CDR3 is TGTGCCAGCAGCCCGATCGACAGTCCAGATACGCAGTATTTT. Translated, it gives CASSPIDSPDTQYF.

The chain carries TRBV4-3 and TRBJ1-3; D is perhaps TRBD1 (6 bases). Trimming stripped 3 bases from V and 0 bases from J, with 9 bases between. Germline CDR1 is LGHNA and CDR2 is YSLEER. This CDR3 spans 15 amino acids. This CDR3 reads CASSHGQISGNTIYF. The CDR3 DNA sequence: TGCGCCAGCAGCCATGGACAGATCTCTGGAAACACCATATATTTT.

The CDR3 DNA sequence: TGTGCCAGCAGTCCATGGGAGGGCAAACTTAATGAGCAGTTCTTC. It yields the protein CASSPWEGKLNEQFF. The V gene is TRBV6-1, the J gene TRBJ2-1, with 7 bases that match TRBD2. The CDR3 has 15 residues. V dropped 5 bases and J dropped 7; count of bases not matched to a gene: 11. Germline V gene lookup returns CDR1 MNHNS and CDR2 SASEGT.

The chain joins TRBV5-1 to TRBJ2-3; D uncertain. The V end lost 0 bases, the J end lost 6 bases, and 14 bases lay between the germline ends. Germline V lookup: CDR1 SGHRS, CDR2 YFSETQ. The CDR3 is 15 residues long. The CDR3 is CASSLERSLVDTQYF. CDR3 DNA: TGCGCCAGCAGCTTGGAACGGTCCCTCGTGGATACGCAGTATTTT.

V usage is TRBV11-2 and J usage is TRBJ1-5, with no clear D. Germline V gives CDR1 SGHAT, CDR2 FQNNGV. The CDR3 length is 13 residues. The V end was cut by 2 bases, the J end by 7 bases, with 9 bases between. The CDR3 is CASSLFEAQPQHF. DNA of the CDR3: TGTGCCAGCAGCTTATTTGAGGCACAGCCCCAGCATTTT.